The 21 T cell receptor beta chains below all came from one sample that was sequenced in a study of quantifying T cell responses using KT2 cells. Whole-study context: RNA was reverse transcribed with TCR alpha and beta constant-region primers.

The cDNA 3' end received a ligated oligonucleotide with a UMI. First-round PCR used four to five cycles and beta primers RC1.1 and RC1.2 covering TRBC1 and TRBC2. TCRdb called the UMI-ligation and nested PCR reads again in MiXCR, with one record for every CDR3 protein. This table has approximately 43,000 distinct CDR3 sequences, around 15% appearing once. Sequencing used PBMCs spiked with cells of the T cell clone KT2. All receptors come from a human donor.

The chain carries TRBV20-1 and TRBJ2-3; D not resolved. The V end lost 1 base, the J end lost 5 bases, and 7 bases lay between the germline ends. Germline V gives CDR1 DFQATT, CDR2 SNEGSKA (reference sequence). CDR3 length: 12 amino acids. CDR3 bases: TGCAGTGCTAGAGCCCCTCAAGATACGCAGTATTTT. It encodes CSARAPQDTQYF.

This clonotype was recorded a few times. CDR3 amino acids: CASSYPATVEPYEQYF. The CDR3 region has the DNA TGTGCCAGCAGTTACCCCGCGACAGTAGAACCATACGAGCAGTACTTC. This chain connects TRBV6-6 to TRBJ2-7; tentatively, D is TRBD1 (5 bases). CDR3 length equals 16 residues. Germline CDR1 and CDR2: MNHNY and SVGAGI (reference sequence). V lost 2 bases, J lost 4 bases, and 18 bases lay in between.

This clonotype occurred a few times. The chain uses TRBV19 and TRBJ2-7, with a weak D call TRBD1 (6 bases). V dropped 5 bases and J dropped 3 bases, with 17 bases sitting between them. The CDR3 is made up of 15 amino acids. Germline-derived CDR1 and CDR2 are LNHDA and SQIVND (reference sequence). CDR3 in amino acids: CASSVSGTPYYEQYF. The DNA of the CDR3 is TGTGCCAGTAGTGTTTCCGGGACACCCTACTACGAGCAGTACTTC.

This clonotype has a handful of counts. This chain connects TRBV4-1 to TRBJ1-4; tentatively, D is TRBD1 (6 bases). This CDR3 comprises 14 residues. Germline CDR1 is MGHRA and CDR2 is YSYEKL. V lost 4 bases and J lost 7, with 13 bases in between. The CDR3 is CASSLVGGPEKLFF. The CDR3 DNA reads as TGCGCCAGCAGCCTGGTAGGGGGGCCTGAAAAACTGTTTTTT.

The J gene is TRBJ2-1, the V gene TRBV12-3 or TRBV12-4; D gene unclear. The CDR3 is 11 amino acids. V was pared by 2 bases and J by 8 bases, with 4 bases between. CDR3 residues: CASSLQHEQFF. As DNA, the CDR3 is TGTGCCAGCAGTTTACAGCATGAGCAGTTCTTC.

This clonotype was observed a handful of times. V usage is TRBV2 and J usage is TRBJ2-1; the D gene is possibly TRBD2 (6 bases). The CDR3 extends over 12 amino acids. V lost 7 bases, J lost 7 bases, and 11 bases lay in between. Germline CDR1 reads SNHLY; CDR2 reads FYNNEI. The CDR3 DNA is TGTGCCAGCACCCCGGACTATAATGAGCAGTTCTTC. It encodes CASTPDYNEQFF.

The table lists this clonotype with a few counts. This chain connects TRBV7-9 to TRBJ2-3, with unresolved D. The CDR3 spans 13 residues. CDR1 SEHNR and CDR2 FQNEAQ come from the germline V gene (reference sequence). Between the trimmed V and J ends, which lost 0 bases and 2 bases, there was a span of 3 bases. The CDR3 loop reads CASSLAHTDTQYF. CDR3 sequence (DNA): TGTGCCAGCAGCTTAGCCCACACAGATACGCAGTATTTT.

This clonotype was picked up a small number of times. V and J are TRBV5-5 and TRBJ2-1, with 11 bases aligning to TRBD1. This CDR3 has 16 residues. The V gene end was trimmed by 3 bases and the J gene end by 8 bases; junction bases not matched to a gene: 10. From germline, CDR1 is SGHKS and CDR2 YYEKEE (reference sequence). The CDR3 nucleotides read TGTGCCAGCAGCTATTTCCGGACAGGGGGCGCATATGAGCAGTTCTTC. Protein sequence: CASSYFRTGGAYEQFF.

This clonotype was counted between two and nine times. This chain connects TRBV5-1 to TRBJ2-5; 7 bases align to TRBD1. This CDR3 comprises 14 residues. Trimming removed 2 bases from V and 4 bases from J; junction bases left unmatched: 5. The germline CDR1 and CDR2 sequences are SGHRS and YFSETQ. CDR3 amino acids: CASSLSTGVETQYF. CDR3 in DNA: TGCGCCAGCAGCTTATCAACAGGGGTAGAGACCCAGTACTTC. Using reference TRBV5-1 and TRBJ2-5 for the parts outside the CDR3, the full variable domain is KAGVTQTPRYLIKTRGQQVTLSCSPISGHRSVSWYQQTPGQGLQFLFEYFSETQRNKGNFPGRFSGRQFSNSRSEMNVSTLELGDSALYLCASSLSTGVETQYFGPGTRLLVL.

This clonotype was recorded a few times. The V call is TRBV3-1, the J call TRBJ2-6, with D hard to call. Trimming shortened V by 0 bases and J by 0 bases, and 6 bases separated the two germline ends. Germline V gene sequence: CDR1 LGHDT, CDR2 YNNKEL (reference sequence). The CDR3 length is 16 residues. CDR3 residues: CASSQDIASGANVLTF. The CDR3 coding sequence is TGTGCCAGCAGCCAAGATATAGCCTCTGGGGCCAACGTCCTGACTTTC.

This clonotype showed up just a few times. The chain combines TRBV12-3 or TRBV12-4 with TRBJ2-7; tentative D call: TRBD2 (6 bases). Trimming left V 5 bases short and J 2 bases short, with 13 bases between. CDR3 length equals 14 residues. The CDR3 DNA is TGTGCCAGCAGTCCAATCAGCGGGCCCTACGAGCAGTACTTC. Translating it yields CASSPISGPYEQYF.

The chain couples TRBV29-1 to TRBJ2-3; D is unresolved. Germline V gives CDR1 SQVTM, CDR2 ANQGSEA. V was trimmed by 6 bases and J by 7 bases, leaving 11 bases between them. CDR3 length: 11 residues. In DNA, the CDR3 is TGCAGCGTACATTCTCTGAATACGCAGTATTTT. As protein: CSVHSLNTQYF.

The chain is built from TRBV2 and TRBJ1-2, with TRBD1 matching over 7 bases. Germline loops: CDR1 SNHLY, CDR2 FYNNEI. The CDR3 covers 13 residues. Trimming cost V 3 bases and J 4 bases; bases outside gene matches: 2. As DNA, the CDR3 is TGTGCCAGCAGTGACAGGGGGTCCTATGGCTACACCTTC. Translating gives CASSDRGSYGYTF.

The chain joins TRBV12-3 or TRBV12-4 to TRBJ1-5, with D uncertain. Trimming took off 1 base at V and 7 bases at J, with 2 bases between the two ends. This CDR3 contains 11 residues. CDR3 bases: TGTGCCAGCAGTTTAGACCAGCCCCAGCATTTT. Translating gives CASSLDQPQHF.

DNA of the CDR3: TGTGCCAGCAGCCAAGAGAGGTATAATGAGCAGTTCTTC. Encoded protein: CASSQERYNEQFF. The genes are TRBV14 and TRBJ2-1; no definite D call. The V gene lost 0 bases and the J gene lost 7 bases, with 7 bases spanning the gap. This CDR3 is built from 13 residues. Germline lookup yields CDR1 SGHDN and CDR2 FVKESK.

This clonotype was found a few times. This chain links TRBV12-3 or TRBV12-4 with TRBJ2-1; 7 bases agree with TRBD2. The CDR3 consists of 15 residues. Trimming took 4 bases from V and 8 from J; bases not matched to a gene: 11. CDR3 coding DNA: TGTGCCAGCAGTTCTTTGGCGGGAGTGTCCGATGAGCAGTTCTTC. This translates into CASSSLAGVSDEQFF.

This chain uses TRBV15 with TRBJ1-1; D remains unclear. The CDR3 runs 14 residues. Trimming cost V 0 bases and J 4 bases, with 9 bases left between them. Per germline, CDR1 LNHNV and CDR2 YYDKDF (reference sequence). CDR3 coding DNA: TGTGCCACCAGCAGAGATGGGAGGGTCACTGAAGCTTTCTTT. Encoded protein: CATSRDGRVTEAFF. Supplemented by reference TRBV15 and TRBJ1-1, the full variable domain reads DAMVIQNPRYQVTQFGKPVTLSCSQTLNHNVMYWYQQKSSQAPKLLFHYYDKDFNNEADTPDNFQSRRPNTSFCFLDIRSPGLGDTAMYLCATSRDGRVTEAFFGQGTRLTVV.

V usage is TRBV18 and J usage is TRBJ1-5; D remains ambiguous. The CDR3 length is 15 residues. Germline V gene lookup returns CDR1 KGHSH and CDR2 LQKENI. V lost 3 bases and J lost 3, with 12 bases in between. This chain's CDR3 is CASSPRRQPNQPQHF. In DNA form, the CDR3 reads TGTGCCAGCTCACCCCGGCGGCAGCCCAATCAGCCCCAGCATTTT.

This clonotype occurred a few times. The chain combines TRBV12-3 or TRBV12-4 with TRBJ2-1, with D hard to call. CDR3 length: 15 residues. V shed 3 bases and J shed 2 bases, with 11 bases lying between them. CDR3 sequence: CASSLRLAAYNEQFF. As DNA, the CDR3 is TGTGCCAGCAGTTTGCGGCTTGCCGCCTACAATGAGCAGTTCTTC.

The rearrangement uses TRBV7-2 and TRBJ2-3, with D possibly TRBD1 on 6 matching bases. Germline CDR1 is SGHTA and CDR2 is FQGNSA. The length of the CDR3 is 16 residues. Deletions cut 7 bases from V and 1 base from J, with 18 bases between. In DNA form, the CDR3 reads TGTGCCAGCACCACTCTCCCGGGACAAGGCACAGATACGCAGTATTTT. Translated: CASTTLPGQGTDTQYF.

There are a few counts of this clonotype. This may be a read error: a much more frequent sequence differs by one nucleotide. V gene TRBV6-4 combines with J gene TRBJ2-3; no reliable D call. V lost 0 bases to trimming and J lost 2 bases, with 3 bases between them. This CDR3 is built from 13 residues. The germline CDR1 and CDR2 sequences are MRHNA and SNTAGT. Written as DNA, the CDR3 is TGTGCCAGCAGTGACTCGGACACAGATACGCAGTATTTT. Amino acid sequence: CASSDSDTDTQYF.